A single T cell receptor (beta chain) is shown here with its context. Only in-frame clones appear in the TCRdb table, and some are missing; sequencing was by immunoSEQ multiplex PCR. The sample carries 130,000 or so clones, more than 75% recorded once. These data originate in a study of blood T cell repertoires in COVID-19. The ends lost 8 bases at V and 2 bases at J; junction bases unmatched: 9. CDR3 length: 14 residues. Germline values: CDR1 MDHEN, CDR2 SYDVKM. Input material: peripheral blood. The chain links TRBV28 to TRBJ2-7; 7 bases agree with TRBD1. The clonotype originates from a man between 65 and 85 years old with active COVID-19. CDR3 amino acids: CASGRQGVPYEQYF. The CDR3 DNA follows: TGTGCCAGCGGACGACAGGGAGTCCCCTACGAGCAGTACTTC. The full variable domain, rest sourced from reference TRBV28 and TRBJ2-7, is DVKVTQSSRYLVKRTGEKVFLECVQDMDHENMFWYRQDPGLGLRLIYFSYDVKMKEKGDIPEGYSVSREKKERFSLILESASTNQTSMYLCASGRQGVPYEQYFGPGTRLTVT.